This T cell receptor beta chain was recovered during a study of identifying expanded T cells in peripheral blood. Study-wide findings and caveats: Across healthy donors, higher total template counts meant significantly greater approximately two-week count variance. Roughly 1.2 clones differed between technical replicates, versus approximately 17 and 20 over time.

A word on this clone: Its antigen is currently unknown.

Collection occurred without any documented infections or immune events in donors. Generated by immunoSEQ multiplex PCR, the TCRdb table keeps only in-frame clones and is missing some. The table lists about 91,000 clones, approximately 91% of them singletons. V gave up 3 bases and J gave up 0 bases, with 9 bases separating them. The CDR3 runs to 15 residues. The germline gives CDR1 LNHDA, CDR2 SQIVND (reference sequence). The sequenced material came from blood. The sequence came from a person aged 18 to 75 in good health. The chain couples TRBV19 to TRBJ1-5; no clear D gene. The CDR3 DNA follows: TGTGCCAGTAGTATGTTTCAGTATAGCAATCAGCCCCAGCATTTT. Protein: CASSMFQYSNQPQHF. The full variable domain, in which reference TRBV19 and TRBJ1-5 provide the parts outside the CDR3, is DGGITQSPKYLFRKEGQNVTLSCEQNLNHDAMYWYRQDPGQGLRLIYYSQIVNDFQKGDIAEGYSVSREKKESFPLTVTSAQKNPTAFYLCASSMFQYSNQPQHFGDGTRLSIL.